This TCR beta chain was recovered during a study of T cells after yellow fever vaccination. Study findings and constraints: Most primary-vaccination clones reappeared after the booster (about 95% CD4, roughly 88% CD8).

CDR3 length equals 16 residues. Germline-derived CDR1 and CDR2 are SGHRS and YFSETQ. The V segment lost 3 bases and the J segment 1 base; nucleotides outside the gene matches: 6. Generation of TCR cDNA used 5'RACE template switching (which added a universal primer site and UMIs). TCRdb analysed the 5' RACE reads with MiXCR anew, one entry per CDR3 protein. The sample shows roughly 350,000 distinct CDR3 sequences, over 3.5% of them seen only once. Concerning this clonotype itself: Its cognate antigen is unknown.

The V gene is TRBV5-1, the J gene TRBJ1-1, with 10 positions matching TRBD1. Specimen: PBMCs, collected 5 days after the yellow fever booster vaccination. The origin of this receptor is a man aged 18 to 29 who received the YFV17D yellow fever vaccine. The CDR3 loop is CASSYRQGAGNTEAFF. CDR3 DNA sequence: TGCGCCAGCAGCTACCGACAGGGGGCGGGGAACACTGAAGCTTTCTTT. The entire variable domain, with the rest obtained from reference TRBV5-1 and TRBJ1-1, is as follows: KAGVTQTPRYLIKTRGQQVTLSCSPISGHRSVSWYQQTPGQGLQFLFEYFSETQRNKGNFPGRFSGRQFSNSRSEMNVSTLELGDSALYLCASSYRQGAGNTEAFFGQGTRLTVV.